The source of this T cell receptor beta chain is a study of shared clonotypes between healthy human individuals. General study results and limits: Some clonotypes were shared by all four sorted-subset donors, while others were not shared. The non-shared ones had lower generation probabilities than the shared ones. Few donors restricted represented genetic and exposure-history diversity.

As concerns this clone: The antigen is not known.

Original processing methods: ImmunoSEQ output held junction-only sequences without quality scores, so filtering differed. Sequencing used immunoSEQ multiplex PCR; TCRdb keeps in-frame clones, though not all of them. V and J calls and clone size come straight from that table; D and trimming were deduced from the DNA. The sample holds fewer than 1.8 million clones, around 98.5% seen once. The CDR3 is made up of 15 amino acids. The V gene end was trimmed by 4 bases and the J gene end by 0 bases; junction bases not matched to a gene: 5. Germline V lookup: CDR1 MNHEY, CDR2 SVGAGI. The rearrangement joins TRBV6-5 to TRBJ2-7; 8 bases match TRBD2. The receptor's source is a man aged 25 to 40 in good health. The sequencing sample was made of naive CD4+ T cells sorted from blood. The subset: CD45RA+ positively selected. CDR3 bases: TGTGCCAGCAGTTCATCTGGGACTAGCTCCTACGAGCAGTACTTC. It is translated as CASSSSGTSSYEQYF.